Presented here are 9 T cell receptor beta chains from one specimen sequenced in a study of blood T cell repertoires in COVID-19. The repertoire was sequenced with immunoSEQ multiplex PCR; TCRdb's copy has only in-frame clones and lacks some. The sample carries hundreds of thousands of clones, around 87% recorded once. What was sequenced was PBMCs or T cells enriched from blood (not recorded which). Source of these receptors: a man aged 30-40 years who had recovered from COVID-19.

In this sample, this clone turned up once. V and J are TRBV11-2 and TRBJ1-3, with D hard to call. This CDR3 spans 15 amino acids. Between the trimmed V and J ends, which lost 3 bases and 1 base, there was a span of 10 bases. Germline lookup yields CDR1 SGHAT and CDR2 FQNNGV. This chain's CDR3 is CASSFLSGSGNTIYF. The CDR3 DNA sequence: TGTGCCAGCAGCTTTCTCAGCGGGTCTGGAAACACCATATATTTT.

V and J are TRBV18 and TRBJ2-7; 7 bases are a match to TRBD2. The junction had 2 bases not matched to a gene; V was cut back by 3 bases and J by 0 bases. There are 14 residues in the CDR3. The germline CDR1 and CDR2 sequences are KGHSH and LQKENI. Here the CDR3 DNA reads TGTGCCAGCTCACCGAGCGGGAACTCCTACGAGCAGTACTTC. Translating it yields CASSPSGNSYEQYF.

The table lists this clone with a few counts. The rearrangement joins TRBV6-5 to TRBJ2-2; 7 bases fit TRBD1. V was clipped by 7 bases and J by 8 bases; unmatched bases: 10. The CDR3 has 14 residues. CDR1 and CDR2 (germline): MNHEY, SVGAGI. CDR3 DNA: TGTGCCAGCACCCAGGGGGTCGGAATAGGGGAGCTGTTTTTT. The encoded protein is CASTQGVGIGELFF.

The chain couples TRBV7-9 to TRBJ2-3; 10 bases map to TRBD2. V was clipped by 6 bases and J by 2 bases; unmatched bases: 8. The CDR3 length is 16 residues. The V gene's germline CDR1 is SEHNR and CDR2 FQNEAQ (reference sequence). This CDR3 reads CASRSGTSAYTDTQYF. The CDR3 DNA reads TGTGCCAGCAGGTCCGGGACTAGCGCCTACACAGATACGCAGTATTTT.

This chain joins TRBV6-5 and TRBJ1-1, with 9 bases lining up with TRBD1. The V and J ends lost 9 bases and 0 bases, in that order; junction bases with no gene match: 5. CDR1 and CDR2 from the germline V gene are MNHEY and SVGAGI. The CDR3 has 14 amino acids. CDR3 coding DNA: TGTGCCAGTATACAGGGGGCGTTGAACACTGAAGCTTTCTTT. This encodes CASIQGALNTEAFF.

This clone occurred once. V is TRBV16 and J is TRBJ2-2; D might be TRBD1 (6 bases). In germline, CDR1 is KGHSY, CDR2 FQNENV. V lost 0 bases and J 4 bases, leaving 9 bases between the germline ends. The CDR3 sequence is 15 residues long. The chain's CDR3 is CASSQSQGGTGELFF. Written as DNA, the CDR3 is TGTGCCAGCAGCCAATCACAGGGTGGCACCGGGGAGCTGTTTTTT.

CDR3 amino acids: CASSLVAGDYNEQFF. CDR3 DNA: TGTGCCAGCAGCTTAGTGGCGGGGGACTACAATGAGCAGTTCTTC. V and J are TRBV13 and TRBJ2-1; 7 bases match TRBD2. The junction had 3 bases not matched to a gene; V was cut back by 1 base and J by 3 bases. Germline-derived CDR1 and CDR2 are PRHDT and FYEKMQ (reference sequence). This CDR3 comprises 15 residues.

This sequence joins TRBV12-5 and TRBJ2-3, with a tentative D call TRBD1 (5 bases). In germline, CDR1 is LGHNT, CDR2 FRNRAP. Trimming took 4 bases from V and 2 from J, leaving 10 bases between them. CDR3 length: 14 residues. The CDR3 DNA reads as TGTGCTAGTGGTTCGGGCAGGGTCACAGATACGCAGTATTTT. Protein sequence: CASGSGRVTDTQYF.

J is TRBJ2-7 and V is TRBV5-6, with D perhaps matching TRBD2 (6 bases). Trimming took 2 bases from V and 1 from J, leaving 7 bases between them. This CDR3 region has 13 residues. Germline-derived CDR1 and CDR2 are SGHDT and YYEEEE. CDR3 protein: CASSFGGSYEQYF. The CDR3 nucleotides are TGTGCCAGCAGCTTTGGGGGGTCCTACGAGCAGTACTTC.